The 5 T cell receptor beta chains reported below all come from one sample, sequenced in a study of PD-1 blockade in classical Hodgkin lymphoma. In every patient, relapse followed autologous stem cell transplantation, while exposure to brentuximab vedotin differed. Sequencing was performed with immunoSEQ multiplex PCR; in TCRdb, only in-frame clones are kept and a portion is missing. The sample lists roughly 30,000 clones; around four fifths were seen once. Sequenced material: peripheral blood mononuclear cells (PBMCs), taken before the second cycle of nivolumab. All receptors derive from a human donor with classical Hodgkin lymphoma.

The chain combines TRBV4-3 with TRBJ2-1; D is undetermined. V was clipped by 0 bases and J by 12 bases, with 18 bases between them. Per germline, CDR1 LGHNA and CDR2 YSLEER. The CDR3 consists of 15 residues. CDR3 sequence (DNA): TGCGCCAGCAGCCAAGATGTTGGTCCCGACGTCGTGCAGTTCTTC. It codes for CASSQDVGPDVVQFF.

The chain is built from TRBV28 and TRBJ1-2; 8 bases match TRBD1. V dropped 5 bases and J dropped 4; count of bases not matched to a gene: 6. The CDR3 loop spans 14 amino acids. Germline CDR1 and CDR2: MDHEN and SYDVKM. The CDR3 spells CASSPSTGVYGYTF. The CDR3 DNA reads TGTGCCAGCAGTCCCTCGACAGGGGTCTATGGCTACACCTTC.

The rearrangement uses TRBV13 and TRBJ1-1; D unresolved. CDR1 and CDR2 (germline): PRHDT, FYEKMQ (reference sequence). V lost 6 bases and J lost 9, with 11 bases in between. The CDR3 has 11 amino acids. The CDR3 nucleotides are TGTGCCAGCAGTACCCGGGCCCAAGCTTTCTTT. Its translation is CASSTRAQAFF.

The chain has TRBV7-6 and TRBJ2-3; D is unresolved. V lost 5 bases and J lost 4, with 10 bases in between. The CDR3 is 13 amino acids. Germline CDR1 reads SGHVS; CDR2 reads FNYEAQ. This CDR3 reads CASSPISPDTQYF. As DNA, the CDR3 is TGTGCCAGCAGCCCCATCAGCCCAGATACGCAGTATTTT.

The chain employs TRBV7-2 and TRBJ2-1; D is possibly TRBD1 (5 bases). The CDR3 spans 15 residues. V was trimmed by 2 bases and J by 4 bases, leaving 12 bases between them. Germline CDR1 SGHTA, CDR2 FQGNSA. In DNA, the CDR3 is TGTGCCAGCAGCTTATCAGGGTCCCGTTACAATGAGCAGTTCTTC. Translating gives CASSLSGSRYNEQFF.